The rows below give T cell receptor beta chains drawn from one sample of a study of blood T cell repertoires in COVID-19. Only in-frame clones appear in the TCRdb table, and some are missing; sequencing was by immunoSEQ multiplex PCR. The sample lists about 59,000 clones, less than 75% occurring once. Sequencing used peripheral blood. The receptor set was obtained from a woman aged 70-85 years with acute or convalescent COVID-19. Both conserved end residues are part of each CDR3. The D gene is left open where the match is weak. Clone size is not always given. Where it is, it says once, few, many or a class for expanded clones.

cdr3_aa cdr3_nt cdr3_length j_call d_call clone_size v_call
CASSSSDRGNQPQHF TGTGCCAGCAGCTCTAGTGACAGAGGCAATCAGCCCCAGCATTTT 15 TRBJ1-5 . . TRBV7-9
CASSGTEQDDSPLHF TGTGCCAGTAGTGGAACGGAACAGGACGATTCACCCCTCCACTTT 15 TRBJ1-6 . few TRBV19
CAWSGQGGTEAFF TGTGCCTGGAGTGGACAGGGCGGCACTGAAGCTTTCTTT 13 TRBJ1-1 TRBD1 many TRBV30
CASSPGVSETQYF TGTGCCAGCTCACCGGGAGTTTCGGAGACCCAGTACTTC 13 TRBJ2-5 . . TRBV18
CASSVGRLAGGTNTQYF TGTGCCAGCAGTGTAGGCCGACTAGCGGGGGGCACCAATACGCAGTATTTT 17 TRBJ2-3 TRBD2 . TRBV6-1
CASSPRQGINTIYF TGTGCCAGCAGCCCCCGACAGGGTATAAACACCATATATTTT 14 TRBJ1-3 TRBD1 . TRBV9
CASSLAQAWLGSPLHF TGTGCCAGCAGCTTAGCACAGGCGTGGCTCGGATCACCCCTCCACTTT 16 TRBJ1-6 . few TRBV13
CASSLGPRGMRIYGYTF TGTGCCAGCAGTTTAGGGCCCAGGGGTATGCGGATATATGGCTACACCTTC 17 TRBJ1-2 . . TRBV6-2/TRBV6-3
CASSWRGGLEKLFF TGTGCCAGCAGTTGGAGGGGGGGGTTGGAAAAACTGTTTTTT 14 TRBJ1-4 . . TRBV28
CAIRKEGAGEAFF TGTGCCATCAGGAAGGAGGGGGCGGGTGAAGCTTTCTTT 13 TRBJ1-1 TRBD1 . TRBV10-3
CASSFRGQETQYF TGCGCCAGCAGCTTCAGGGGGCAAGAGACCCAGTACTTC 13 TRBJ2-5 TRBD1 once TRBV5-1
CASSIDHPSGSTDTQYF TGTGCCAGTAGTATAGATCACCCGAGCGGAAGCACAGATACGCAGTATTTT 17 TRBJ2-3 . . TRBV19
CASSSDRVSGGDTQYF TGTGCCAGCAGTTCCGACAGGGTCAGCGGTGGGGATACGCAGTATTTT 16 TRBJ2-3 TRBD1 . TRBV6-5
CASSQVNRGRNEQFF TGCGCCAGCAGCCAAGTTAACAGAGGGAGGAATGAGCAGTTCTTC 15 TRBJ2-1 . once TRBV4-1
CASSQTLGQSSTGELFF TGCGCCAGCAGCCAAACCCTGGGACAGTCGAGCACCGGGGAGCTGTTTTTT 17 TRBJ2-2 TRBD1 few TRBV5-1
CASSEYRVSGANVLTF TGTGCCAGCAGTGAATACAGGGTATCTGGGGCCAACGTCCTGACTTTC 16 TRBJ2-6 . . TRBV25-1
CASSLNLPETQYF TGTGCCAGCAGCTTAAATCTCCCGGAGACCCAGTACTTC 13 TRBJ2-5 . . TRBV7-9
CASSQGDRKQDTQYF TGTGCCAGCAGCCAAGGGGACAGGAAACAAGATACGCAGTATTTT 15 TRBJ2-3 TRBD1 . TRBV3-1/TRBV3-2
CASSPSGHRTDTQYF TGCGCCAGCAGCCCTTCGGGACACCGCACAGATACGCAGTATTTT 15 TRBJ2-3 . . TRBV4-1
CASSFTGRDTQYF TGTGCCAGCAGCTTTACAGGGAGAGATACGCAGTATTTT 13 TRBJ2-3 . . TRBV7-8
CASRPQGVNSPLHF TGTGCCAGCCGCCCACAGGGGGTTAATTCACCCCTCCACTTT 14 TRBJ1-6 TRBD1 many TRBV2
CASSFSGQGSEKLFF TGCGCCAGCAGCTTTTCAGGACAGGGCTCTGAAAAACTGTTTTTT 15 TRBJ1-4 TRBD1 . TRBV5-1
CASSPGGVKKAFF TGTGCCAGCAGCCCCGGGGGAGTAAAGAAAGCTTTCTTT 13 TRBJ1-1 . . TRBV6-5
CASSPLGQGGQMTEAFF TGTGCCAGCAGCCCTCTGGGACAGGGAGGCCAAATGACTGAAGCTTTCTTT 17 TRBJ1-1 TRBD1 . TRBV5-4
CASSYSKRLGQGQHEQFF TGTGCCAGCAGTTACTCGAAACGTCTGGGACAGGGGCAGCATGAGCAGTTCTTC 18 TRBJ2-1 TRBD1 . TRBV6-2/TRBV6-3
CASSPDNRVNGYTF TGTGCCAGCTCACCGGATAACAGGGTCAATGGCTACACCTTC 14 TRBJ1-2 . . TRBV18
CASSSPYGEQYF TGTGCCAGCAGCTCACCCTACGGCGAGCAGTACTTC 12 TRBJ2-7 . . TRBV6-5
CASSFSTTQPQHF TGTGCCAGCAGTTTCAGTACAACTCAGCCCCAGCATTTT 13 TRBJ1-5 . . TRBV6-5
CASSERHSGQNTEAFF TGTGCCAGCAGTGAGCGTCACTCGGGACAGAACACTGAAGCTTTCTTT 16 TRBJ1-1 . few TRBV2
CSVEGQNTGELFF TGCAGCGTTGAAGGACAGAACACCGGGGAGCTGTTTTTT 13 TRBJ2-2 . . TRBV29-1
CASSLGSDVANYGYTF TGCGCCAGCAGCCTCGGGAGTGACGTAGCGAACTATGGCTACACCTTC 16 TRBJ1-2 . . TRBV5-1
CASSQRLAGAGDTQYF TGCGCCAGCAGCCAGCGACTAGCGGGGGCTGGGGATACGCAGTATTTT 16 TRBJ2-3 TRBD2 . TRBV4-1
CASSERWDRPLDGYTF TGTGCCAGCAGTGAACGTTGGGACAGGCCGCTGGATGGCTACACCTTC 16 TRBJ1-2 TRBD1 . TRBV6-1
CASSQERGGGSPRETQYF TGCGCCAGCAGCCAAGAACGGGGTGGCGGCTCTCCGAGGGAGACCCAGTACTTC 18 TRBJ2-5 . . TRBV4-1
CSVGWGRNQPQHF TGCAGCGTAGGGTGGGGCAGAAATCAGCCCCAGCATTTT 13 TRBJ1-5 . . TRBV29-1
CASSGRTGTEAFF TGCGCCAGCAGCGGTCGGACAGGCACTGAAGCTTTCTTT 13 TRBJ1-1 TRBD1 . TRBV5-1
CASSLGGRTEAFF TGTGCCAGCAGTTTAGGAGGGCGCACTGAAGCTTTCTTT 13 TRBJ1-1 . . TRBV12-3/TRBV12-4
CSVAGQMESEAFF TGCAGCGTCGCCGGACAGATGGAGTCTGAAGCTTTCTTT 13 TRBJ1-1 . . TRBV29-1
CASSLAVGGQGNEQFF TGTGCTAGCAGCTTAGCAGTGGGGGGACAGGGGAATGAGCAGTTCTTC 16 TRBJ2-1 TRBD1 . TRBV7-7